Presented here are 19 T cell receptor beta chains from one specimen sequenced in a study of blood T cell repertoires in COVID-19. TCRdb keeps only in-frame clones here, not all; method: immunoSEQ multiplex PCR. The table lists about 270,000 clones, under 95% of them singletons, with about 3% in the top ten. Sequencing input: PBMCs or T cells enriched from blood (not recorded which). The receptors come from a man aged 40-55 years who had been exposed to COVID-19.

V gene TRBV5-1 combines with J gene TRBJ2-1; 7 nucleotides align to TRBD1. The germline V gene has CDR1 SGHRS and CDR2 YFSETQ. CDR3 length: 14 residues. The junction had 3 bases not matched to a gene; V was cut back by 4 bases and J by 2 bases. CDR3 bases: TGCGCCAGCAGCGAGGACAGGACCTACAATGAGCAGTTCTTC. It is translated as CASSEDRTYNEQFF.

The chain recombines TRBV12-5 with TRBJ1-2; D unresolved. The germline gives CDR1 LGHNT, CDR2 FRNRAP. This CDR3 is 13 amino acids long. Trimming left V 7 bases short and J 6 bases short, with 15 bases between. CDR3 residues: CASVKRVLHGYTF. CDR3 bases: TGTGCTAGTGTTAAACGGGTATTGCATGGCTACACCTTC. Full variable domain (missing parts from reference TRBV12-5 and TRBJ1-2): DARVTQTPRHKVTEMGQEVTMRCQPILGHNTVFWYRQTMMQGLELLAYFRNRAPLDDSGMPKDRFSAEMPDATLATLKIQPSEPRDSAVYFCASVKRVLHGYTFGSGTRLTVV.

The gene calls are TRBV29-1 and TRBJ1-2; TRBD1 matches 7 bases. CDR1 and CDR2 (germline): SQVTM, ANQGSEA. The CDR3 contains 17 residues. The V and J ends lost 0 bases and 3 bases, in that order; junction bases with no gene match: 13. This chain's CDR3 is CSVEDWGTGVVDYGYTF. DNA for the CDR3: TGCAGCGTTGAAGATTGGGGAACAGGGGTTGTTGACTATGGCTACACCTTC.

The chain links TRBV4-3 to TRBJ1-5; D unclear. The germline CDR1 and CDR2 sequences are LGHNA and YSLEER. The CDR3 is 15 residues long. V gave up 0 bases and J gave up 3 bases, with 9 bases separating them. The CDR3 reads CASSQDWASNQPQHF. Here the CDR3 DNA reads TGCGCCAGCAGCCAAGATTGGGCGTCCAATCAGCCCCAGCATTTT.

The chain employs TRBV28 and TRBJ2-2, with D tentatively TRBD2 (7 bases). Germline lookup yields CDR1 MDHEN and CDR2 SYDVKM. The CDR3 is 15 residues long. Trimming left V 8 bases short and J 1 base short, with 14 bases between. The DNA of the CDR3 is TGTGCCAGCTTGGGGGGGACAATGAACACCGGGGAGCTGTTTTTT. Translation gives CASLGGTMNTGELFF.

V and J are TRBV3-1 (or the pseudogene TRBV3-2) and TRBJ2-5, with D maybe TRBD1 (5 bases). Trimming stripped 1 base from V and 5 bases from J, with 14 bases between. This CDR3 has 15 residues. Germline CDR1 LGHDT, CDR2 YNNKEL (reference sequence). CDR3 in DNA: TGTGCCAGCAGCCAAGTCCCAGGGCTTGGGGAGACCCAGTACTTC. This translates into CASSQVPGLGETQYF.

V is TRBV27 and J is TRBJ2-7, with D possibly TRBD1 on 6 matching bases. In germline, CDR1 is MNHEY, CDR2 SMNVEV (reference sequence). The CDR3 covers 15 residues. V shed 4 bases and J shed 2 bases, with 15 bases lying between them. Written as DNA, the CDR3 is TGTGCCAGCAGTTACCAAGGACAGTCACCCTACGAGCAGTACTTC. The encoded protein is CASSYQGQSPYEQYF.

This chain uses TRBV10-1 with TRBJ1-6; no clear D gene. The V end lost 3 bases, the J end lost 7 bases, and 10 bases lay between the germline ends. This CDR3 comprises 14 residues. The germline V gene encodes CDR1 WNHNN and CDR2 SYGVQD (reference sequence). CDR3 coding DNA: TGCGCCAGCAGTGATGAGACAACCAATTCACCCCTCCACTTT. Protein sequence: CASSDETTNSPLHF.

The chain carries TRBV5-1 and TRBJ2-7, with D hard to call. The V gene lost 0 bases and the J gene lost 0 bases, with 7 bases spanning the gap. There are 14 residues in the CDR3. CDR1 is SGHRS and CDR2 is YFSETQ in the germline V gene. The CDR3 is CASSLGTASYEQYF. The CDR3 DNA reads TGCGCCAGCAGCTTGGGAACAGCCTCCTACGAGCAGTACTTC. The variable domain in full, completed from reference TRBV5-1 and TRBJ2-7, reads KAGVTQTPRYLIKTRGQQVTLSCSPISGHRSVSWYQQTPGQGLQFLFEYFSETQRNKGNFPGRFSGRQFSNSRSEMNVSTLELGDSALYLCASSLGTASYEQYFGPGTRLTVT.

The J gene is TRBJ1-5, the V gene TRBV19; 7 bases agree with TRBD1. Per germline, CDR1 LNHDA and CDR2 SQIVND (reference sequence). V lost 6 bases to trimming and J lost 5 bases; unmatched junction nucleotides: 7. The CDR3 spans 14 residues. CDR3 in DNA: TGTGCCAGTAGCATGCAGGGGGACTATCAGCCCCAGCATTTT. This sequence encodes CASSMQGDYQPQHF.

The V gene is TRBV4-2, the J gene TRBJ2-1, with a possible D match to TRBD2 (5 bases). V was pared by 1 base and J by 7 bases, with 5 bases between. The CDR3 runs 12 residues. The germline CDR1 and CDR2 sequences are LGHNA and YNFKEQ. This chain's CDR3 is CASSQAGNEQFF. The DNA of the CDR3 is TGTGCCAGCAGCCAAGCGGGGAATGAGCAGTTCTTC.

The CDR3 nucleotides read TGTGCCAGCAGTGAATGGTCCCTTTTTAGCGGGAGAAACACCGGGGAGCTGTTTTTT. Translation gives CASSEWSLFSGRNTGELFF. V is TRBV2 and J is TRBJ2-2; 9 bases fit TRBD2. CDR1 is SNHLY and CDR2 is FYNNEI in the germline V gene. The CDR3 has 19 residues. V gave up 2 bases and J gave up 2 bases; unmatched junction bases: 12.

The chain is built from TRBV11-3 and TRBJ2-7; 9 positions agree with TRBD1. The CDR3 has 14 amino acids. CDR1 and CDR2 from the germline V gene are SGHNT and YENEEA. With 3 bases clipped from V and 2 bases from J, the junction kept 2 bases outside the gene matches. CDR3 sequence (DNA): TGTGCCAGCAGCTTTGGACAGGGGACCTACGAGCAGTACTTC. It translates to CASSFGQGTYEQYF. The full variable domain, with the rest looked up from reference TRBV11-3 and TRBJ2-7, is EAGVVQSPRYKIIEKKQPVAFWCNPISGHNTLYWYLQNLGQGPELLIRYENEEAVDDSQLPKDRFSAERLKGVDSTLKIQPAELGDSAVYLCASSFGQGTYEQYFGPGTRLTVT.

The rearrangement uses TRBV30 and TRBJ1-1; D gene unclear. Germline loops: CDR1 GTSNPN, CDR2 SVGIG (reference sequence). This CDR3 has 11 residues. V lost 5 bases and J 1 base, leaving 5 bases between the germline ends. CDR3: CAWGQNTEAFF. The CDR3 DNA follows: TGTGCCTGGGGCCAGAACACTGAAGCTTTCTTT.

V and J are TRBV6-5 and TRBJ1-1; 7 nucleotides align to TRBD1. The CDR3 runs 13 residues. CDR1 and CDR2 (germline): MNHEY, SVGAGI. V lost 6 bases and J lost 4; bases outside the gene matches: 5. The CDR3 loop reads CASRRDRATEAFF. CDR3 DNA: TGTGCCAGCAGGAGAGACAGGGCCACTGAAGCTTTCTTT.

The chain carries TRBV18 and TRBJ2-7; D might be TRBD1 (6 bases). Trimming cost V 0 bases and J 7 bases, with 19 bases left between them. This CDR3 has 16 residues. Per the germline V gene, CDR1 is KGHSH and CDR2 is LQKENI. DNA of the CDR3: TGTGCCAGCTCACCACCACCCGGTGGGACATTTCAAGAGCAGTACTTC. Protein product: CASSPPPGGTFQEQYF.

The V and J genes are TRBV9 and TRBJ1-3; the D gene is possibly TRBD1 (6 bases). The V gene's germline CDR1 is SGDLS and CDR2 YYNGEE. The CDR3 length is 13 residues. The V end was cut by 5 bases, the J end by 1 base, with 7 bases between. Written as DNA, the CDR3 is TGTGCCAGCAGAGGGGGTTCTGGAAACACCATATATTTT. It yields the protein CASRGGSGNTIYF.

The chain recombines TRBV19 with TRBJ1-1, with a tentative D call TRBD1 (5 bases). The CDR3 consists of 13 residues. V lost 4 bases and J lost 0, with 6 bases in between. Germline V CDR1 and CDR2: LNHDA, SQIVND (reference sequence). CDR3 protein: CASSKGMNTEAFF. The DNA of the CDR3 is TGTGCCAGTAGTAAGGGGATGAACACTGAAGCTTTCTTT.

The rearrangement links TRBV27 to TRBJ1-6; D unresolved. From germline, CDR1 is MNHEY and CDR2 SMNVEV (reference sequence). V was clipped by 1 base and J by 4 bases, with 8 bases between them. The CDR3 is 15 amino acids. This chain's CDR3 is CASSLFSGYNSPLHF. In DNA form, the CDR3 reads TGTGCCAGCAGTTTATTTTCGGGGTATAATTCACCCCTCCACTTT.